There are a few counts of the clone carrying this TCR beta chain. The entry originates in a study of cytomegalovirus exposure and HLA in healthy donors. Study background: Genotyping of 400 or so donors showed that around 85% belonged to the Caucasian-associated ancestry cluster.

From germline, CDR1 is LNHDA and CDR2 SQIVND (reference sequence). Trimming stripped 6 bases from V and 5 bases from J, with 19 bases between. This CDR3 spans 15 amino acids. 13 Jbeta primers and 60 Vbeta primers were used for the PCR. Profiled with immunoSEQ multiplex PCR; TCRdb holds only in-frame clones, not every one. The sample records some 120,000 clones, about 10% being singletons. Each donor was nominally healthy when sampled (though unrecorded immune exposures were likely). The clonotype comes from a woman aged 18-29 years in good health and CMV-seropositive. The chain couples TRBV19 to TRBJ1-1; unclear D gene. Sequenced sample: PBMCs. This chain's CDR3 is CASSVWRAVGTEAFF. Written as DNA, the CDR3 is TGTGCCAGTAGCGTCTGGAGGGCGGTAGGGACTGAAGCTTTCTTT. Filled out from reference TRBV19 and TRBJ1-1, the complete variable domain reads DGGITQSPKYLFRKEGQNVTLSCEQNLNHDAMYWYRQDPGQGLRLIYYSQIVNDFQKGDIAEGYSVSREKKESFPLTVTSAQKNPTAFYLCASSVWRAVGTEAFFGQGTRLTVV.